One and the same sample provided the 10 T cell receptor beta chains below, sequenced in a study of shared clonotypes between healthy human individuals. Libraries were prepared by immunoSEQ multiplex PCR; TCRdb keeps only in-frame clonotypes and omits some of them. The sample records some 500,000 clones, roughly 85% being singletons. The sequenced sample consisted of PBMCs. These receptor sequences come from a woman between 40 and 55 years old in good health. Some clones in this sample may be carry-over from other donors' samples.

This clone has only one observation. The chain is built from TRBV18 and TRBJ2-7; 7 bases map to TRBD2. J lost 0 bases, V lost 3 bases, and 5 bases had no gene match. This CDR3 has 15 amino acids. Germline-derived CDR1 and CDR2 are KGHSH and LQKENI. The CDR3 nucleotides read TGTGCCAGCTCACCCGGCGGCGGGAGCTCCTACGAGCAGTACTTC. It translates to CASSPGGGSSYEQYF.

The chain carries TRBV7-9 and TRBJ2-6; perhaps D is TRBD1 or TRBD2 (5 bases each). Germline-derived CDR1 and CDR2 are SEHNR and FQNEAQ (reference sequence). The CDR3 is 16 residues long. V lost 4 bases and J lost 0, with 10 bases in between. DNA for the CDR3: TGTGCCAGCAGCTGGGACGAATACTCTGGGGCCAACGTCCTGACTTTC. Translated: CASSWDEYSGANVLTF.

The CDR3 loop reads CATSRDFRGAGNTIYF. In DNA form, the CDR3 reads TGTGCCACCAGCAGAGATTTTAGGGGCGCTGGAAACACCATATATTTT. V usage is TRBV15 and J usage is TRBJ1-3, with D tentatively TRBD1 (5 bases). Germline V gives CDR1 LNHNV, CDR2 YYDKDF (reference sequence). The CDR3 is made up of 16 amino acids. Trimming cost V 0 bases and J 2 bases, with 11 bases left between them.

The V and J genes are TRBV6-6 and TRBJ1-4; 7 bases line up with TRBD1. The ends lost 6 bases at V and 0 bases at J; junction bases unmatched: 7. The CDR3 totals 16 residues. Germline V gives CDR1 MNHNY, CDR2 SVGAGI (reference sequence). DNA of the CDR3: TGTGCCAGCAGAGACAGGGAACCTTCAACTAATGAAAAACTGTTTTTT. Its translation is CASRDREPSTNEKLFF.

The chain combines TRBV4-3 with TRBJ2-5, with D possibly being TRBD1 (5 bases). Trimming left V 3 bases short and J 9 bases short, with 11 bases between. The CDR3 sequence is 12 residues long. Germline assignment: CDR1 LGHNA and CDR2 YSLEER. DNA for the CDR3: TGCGCCAGCAGCCAGGGCCAGGGTGCCCAGTACTTC. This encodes CASSQGQGAQYF.

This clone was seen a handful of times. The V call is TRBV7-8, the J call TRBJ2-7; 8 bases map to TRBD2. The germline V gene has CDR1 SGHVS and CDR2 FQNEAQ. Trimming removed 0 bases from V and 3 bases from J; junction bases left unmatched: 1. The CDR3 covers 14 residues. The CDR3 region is CASSLAAGGYEQYF. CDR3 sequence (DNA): TGTGCCAGCAGCTTAGCTGCGGGAGGCTACGAGCAGTACTTC. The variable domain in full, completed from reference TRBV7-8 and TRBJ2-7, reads GAGVSQSPRYKVAKRGQDVALRCDPISGHVSLFWYQQALGQGPEFLTYFQNEAQLDKSGLPSDRFFAERPEGSVSTLKIQRTQQEDSAVYLCASSLAAGGYEQYFGPGTRLTVT.

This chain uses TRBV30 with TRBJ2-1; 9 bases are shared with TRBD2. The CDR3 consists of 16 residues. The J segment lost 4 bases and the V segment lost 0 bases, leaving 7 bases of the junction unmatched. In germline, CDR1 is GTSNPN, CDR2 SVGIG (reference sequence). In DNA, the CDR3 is TGTGCCTGGAGTGTAGCGGGAGGTCCACATTACAATGAGCAGTTCTTC. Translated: CAWSVAGGPHYNEQFF.

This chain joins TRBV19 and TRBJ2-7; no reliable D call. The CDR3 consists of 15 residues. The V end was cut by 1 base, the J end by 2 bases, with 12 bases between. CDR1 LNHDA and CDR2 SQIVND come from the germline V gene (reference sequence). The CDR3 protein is CASSIAAATTYEQYF. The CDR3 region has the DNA TGTGCCAGTAGTATAGCCGCAGCAACTACCTACGAGCAGTACTTC. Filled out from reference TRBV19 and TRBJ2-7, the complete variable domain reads DGGITQSPKYLFRKEGQNVTLSCEQNLNHDAMYWYRQDPGQGLRLIYYSQIVNDFQKGDIAEGYSVSREKKESFPLTVTSAQKNPTAFYLCASSIAAATTYEQYFGPGTRLTVT.

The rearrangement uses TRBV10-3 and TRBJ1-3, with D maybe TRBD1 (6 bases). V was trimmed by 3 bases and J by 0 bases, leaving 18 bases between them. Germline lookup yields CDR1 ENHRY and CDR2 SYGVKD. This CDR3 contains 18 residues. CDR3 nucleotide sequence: TGTGCCATCAGTGACCTTGGGCCAGGGACACCCTCTGGAAACACCATATATTTT. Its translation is CAISDLGPGTPSGNTIYF.

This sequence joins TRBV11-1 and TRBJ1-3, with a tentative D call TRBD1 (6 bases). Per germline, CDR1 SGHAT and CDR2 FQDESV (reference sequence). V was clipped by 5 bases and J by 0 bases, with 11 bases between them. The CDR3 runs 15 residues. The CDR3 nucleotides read TGTGCCAGCAGCGAAGACAGGTTCTCTGGAAACACCATATATTTT. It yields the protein CASSEDRFSGNTIYF. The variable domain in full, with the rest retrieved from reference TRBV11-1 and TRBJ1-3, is EAEVAQSPRYKITEKSQAVAFWCDPISGHATLYWYRQILGQGPELLVQFQDESVVDDSQLPKDRFSAERLKGVDSTLKIQPAELGDSAMYLCASSEDRFSGNTIYFGEGSWLTVV.